This TCR beta chain was documented in a study of persistence of HIV-infected CD4 T cells. On this clone itself: Its antigen is unidentified.

Cells were stimulated with overlapping HIV-1 Gag 15-mer peptides. CD40L-negative CD69-negative CD45RO-high memory CD4+ T cells were sorted as populations depleted of antigen-responding cells. The immunoSEQ assay was version 4, run in survey mode. The repertoire was sequenced with immunoSEQ multiplex PCR; TCRdb's copy has only in-frame clones and lacks some. The repertoire includes tens of thousands of clones, roughly 77% of them detected once, and around 1.7% sits in the top ten. V was shortened by 1 base and J by 15 bases, with 13 bases between the two germline ends. The CDR3 loop spans 11 amino acids. Germline V gene sequence: CDR1 DFQATT, CDR2 SNEGSKA (reference sequence).

This sequence was found in an adult man with HIV who was CMV-seropositive. V usage is TRBV20-1 and J usage is TRBJ2-1, with D possibly being TRBD1 (5 bases). Specimen: CD4+ T cells sorted from PBMCs after approximately 20-hour stimulation, collected from a patient who received antiretroviral therapy. The CDR3 protein is CSARVPQGPFF. CDR3 DNA: TGCAGTGCTAGAGTCCCCCAGGGTCCGTTCTTC.